Detailed here is one TCR beta chain. This sample was taken from a study of neurological immune-mediated disorders. TCRdb analysed the 5' RACE reads with MiXCR anew, one entry per CDR3 protein. The repertoire holds 45,000 to 55,000 distinct CDR3 sequences, with about 3.7% as singletons. Germline CDR1 is SGHRS and CDR2 is YFSETQ. V was clipped by 4 bases and J by 6 bases; unmatched bases: 9. This CDR3 has 16 amino acids. The rearrangement links TRBV5-1 to TRBJ2-1; 11 bases line up with TRBD2. The TCR was taken from a middle-aged man with multiple sclerosis. Input material: PBMCs. CDR3 sequence (DNA): TGCGCCAGCAGCGAGCTAGGACTAGCGGGTATCAATGAGCAGTTCTTC. It codes for CASSELGLAGINEQFF. The variable domain in full, with the rest retrieved from reference TRBV5-1 and TRBJ2-1, is KAGVTQTPRYLIKTRGQQVTLSCSPISGHRSVSWYQQTPGQGLQFLFEYFSETQRNKGNFPGRFSGRQFSNSRSEMNVSTLELGDSALYLCASSELGLAGINEQFFGPGTRLTVL.